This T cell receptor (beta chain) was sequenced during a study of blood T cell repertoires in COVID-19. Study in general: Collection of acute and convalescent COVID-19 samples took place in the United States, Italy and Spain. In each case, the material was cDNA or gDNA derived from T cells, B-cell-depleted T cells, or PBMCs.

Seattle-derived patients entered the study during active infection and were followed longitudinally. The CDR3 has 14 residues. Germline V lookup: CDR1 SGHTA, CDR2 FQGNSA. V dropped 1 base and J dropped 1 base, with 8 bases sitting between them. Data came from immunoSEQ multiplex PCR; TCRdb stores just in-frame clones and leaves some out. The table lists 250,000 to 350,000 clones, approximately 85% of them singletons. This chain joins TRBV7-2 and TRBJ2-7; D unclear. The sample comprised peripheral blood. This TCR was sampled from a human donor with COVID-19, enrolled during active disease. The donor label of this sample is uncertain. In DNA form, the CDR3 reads TGTGCCAGCAGCTTAGGGAGAGGTTCCTACGAGCAGTACTTC. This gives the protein CASSLGRGSYEQYF.